The 10 T cell receptor beta chains below come from one sample, sequenced in a study of lymphopenia after photon versus proton radiotherapy. Generated by immunoSEQ multiplex PCR, the TCRdb table keeps only in-frame clones and is missing some. The sample holds tens of thousands of clones, about 89% seen once. The specimen comprised peripheral blood, sampled from a patient treated with proton-based radiotherapy. Every receptor here comes from a man aged 80 or over with esophageal cancer.

CDR3 region: CASSERQDNEQFF. CDR3 coding DNA: TGTGCCAGCAGCGAGAGACAGGACAATGAGCAGTTCTTC. The rearrangement links TRBV9 to TRBJ2-1, with D possibly TRBD1 on 6 matching bases. This CDR3 has 13 residues. CDR1 and CDR2 from the germline V gene are SGDLS and YYNGEE. With 3 bases removed from V and 5 bases from J, the gap between germline ends came to 9 bases.

The chain couples TRBV10-3 to TRBJ2-3; 8 nucleotides match TRBD1. From germline, CDR1 is ENHRY and CDR2 SYGVKD. J was trimmed by 1 base and V by 4 bases; bases with no gene match: 7. This CDR3 comprises 16 residues. The CDR3 DNA follows: TGTGCCATCAGTGGTCAGGGGGCTGGTGGCACAGATACGCAGTATTTT. Translating gives CAISGQGAGGTDTQYF.

J is TRBJ1-2 and V is TRBV5-4, with D perhaps TRBD1 (5 bases). Per the germline V gene, CDR1 is SGHNT and CDR2 is YYREEE (reference sequence). V lost 0 bases to trimming and J lost 5 bases, with 17 bases between them. The CDR3 runs 16 residues. The CDR3 DNA reads TGTGCCAGCAGCTTGGCTAAGGCAGGGCGTGCTTATGGCTACACCTTC. Protein product: CASSLAKAGRAYGYTF.

V usage is TRBV6-6 and J usage is TRBJ2-7; tentatively, D is TRBD2 (6 bases). Trimming removed 2 bases at V and 5 bases at J, with 19 bases between. Looked up from germline, CDR1 is MNHNY and CDR2 is SVGAGI (reference sequence). This CDR3 spans 16 amino acids. The CDR3 DNA reads as TGTGCCAGCAGTTACGGGCCCCAGGGCCGCGGGGACGAGCAGTACTTC. This codes for CASSYGPQGRGDEQYF.

The CDR3 protein is CASSPRGQGRGYTF. The CDR3 nucleotides are TGTGCCAGCAGCCCTCGGGGACAGGGGAGAGGCTACACCTTC. The J gene is TRBJ1-2, the V gene TRBV9, with TRBD1 identical over 10 bases. Germline CDR1 is SGDLS and CDR2 is YYNGEE. J gave up 8 bases and V 4 bases, and 8 bases lay outside the gene matches. This CDR3 spans 14 amino acids.

The chain employs TRBV5-1 and TRBJ2-7; 7 nucleotides agree with TRBD1. With 5 bases clipped from V and 2 bases from J, the junction kept 7 bases outside the gene matches. CDR3 size: 14 residues. Germline lookup yields CDR1 SGHRS and CDR2 YFSETQ. The CDR3 DNA sequence: TGCGCCAGCAGGACCGGGACAGACACCTACGAGCAGTACTTC. Amino acid sequence: CASRTGTDTYEQYF.

The rearrangement uses TRBV29-1 and TRBJ2-1, with TRBD2 matching over 10 bases. V was clipped by 7 bases and J by 2 bases; unmatched bases: 8. The CDR3 is 15 amino acids. Germline V gene sequence: CDR1 SQVTM, CDR2 ANQGSEA. For the CDR3, the DNA is TGCAGCGGATTCGGGACTAGCGTTCCCTACAATGAGCAGTTCTTC. Translating gives CSGFGTSVPYNEQFF.

The chain uses TRBV11-2 and TRBJ2-3, with a possible D match to TRBD2 (7 bases). In germline, CDR1 is SGHAT, CDR2 FQNNGV. The V and J ends lost 5 bases and 5 bases respectively, with 11 bases between them. The length of the CDR3 is 13 residues. CDR3 sequence: CASSRGARDTQYF. The CDR3 coding sequence is TGTGCCAGCAGCCGGGGGGCCCGAGATACGCAGTATTTT.

This clone was observed a single time. The chain recombines TRBV5-1 with TRBJ2-3; TRBD1 agrees at 8 bases. The CDR3 runs to 16 residues. In germline, CDR1 is SGHRS, CDR2 YFSETQ. V lost 0 bases, J lost 2 bases, and 5 bases stayed unmatched. The CDR3: CASSLGWTGNTDTQYF. CDR3 nucleotide sequence: TGCGCCAGCAGCTTGGGGTGGACAGGGAACACAGATACGCAGTATTTT.

The CDR3: CASSLKAQDTPLHF. The CDR3 DNA follows: TGTGCCAGCAGCTTAAAGGCTCAGGATACACCCCTCCACTTT. This chain connects TRBV13 to TRBJ1-6; D unclear. In germline, CDR1 is PRHDT, CDR2 FYEKMQ (reference sequence). The CDR3 is 14 residues long. The V end lost 2 bases, the J end lost 11 bases, and 13 bases lay between the germline ends.